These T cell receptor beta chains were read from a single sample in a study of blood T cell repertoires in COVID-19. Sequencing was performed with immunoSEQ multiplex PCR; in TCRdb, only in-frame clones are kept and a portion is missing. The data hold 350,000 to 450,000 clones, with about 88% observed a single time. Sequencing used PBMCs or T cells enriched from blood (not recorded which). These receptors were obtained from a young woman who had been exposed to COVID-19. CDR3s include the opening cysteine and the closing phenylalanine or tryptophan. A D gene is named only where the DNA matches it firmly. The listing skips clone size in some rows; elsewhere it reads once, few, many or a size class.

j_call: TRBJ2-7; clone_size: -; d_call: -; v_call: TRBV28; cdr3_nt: TGTGCCAGCAGTTTATGGGACAGATACGAGCAGTACTTC; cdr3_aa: CASSLWDRYEQYF
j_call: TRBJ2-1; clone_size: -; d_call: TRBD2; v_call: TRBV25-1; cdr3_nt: TGTGCCAGCAGTGACTCTAGCGGGGGGCCGGGAAACAATGAGCAGTTCTTC; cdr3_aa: CASSDSSGGPGNNEQFF
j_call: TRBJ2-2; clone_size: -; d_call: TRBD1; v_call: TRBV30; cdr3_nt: TGTGCCTGGGTTACAGGGGGCTGGGGCACCGGGGAGCTGTTTTTT; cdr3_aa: CAWVTGGWGTGELFF
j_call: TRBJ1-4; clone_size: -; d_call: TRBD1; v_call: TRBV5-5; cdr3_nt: TGTGCCAGCAGCTTGGTATGGGACAGGGCGCTGTTTTTT; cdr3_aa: CASSLVWDRALFF
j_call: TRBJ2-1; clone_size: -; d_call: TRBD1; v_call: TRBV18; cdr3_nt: TGTGCCAGCTCCCTCCGGACAGGCTCCTACAATGAGCAGTTCTTC; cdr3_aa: CASSLRTGSYNEQFF
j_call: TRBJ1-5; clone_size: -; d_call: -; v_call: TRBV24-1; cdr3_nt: TGTGCCACCAGTGACTCCGGGGAGCCCCAGCATTTT; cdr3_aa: CATSDSGEPQHF
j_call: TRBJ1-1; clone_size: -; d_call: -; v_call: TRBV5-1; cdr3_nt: TGCGCCAGCAGCTTCCGTCCAACTTCGAACACTGAAGCTTTCTTT; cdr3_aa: CASSFRPTSNTEAFF
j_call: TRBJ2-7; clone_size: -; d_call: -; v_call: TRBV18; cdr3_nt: TGTGCCAGCTCACCCCGGCAGGTGGAGGGGGAGCAGTACTTC; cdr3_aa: CASSPRQVEGEQYF
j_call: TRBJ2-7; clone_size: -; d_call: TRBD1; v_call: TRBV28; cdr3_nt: TGTGCCAGCAGTTTATCAGACAGGGCCTACGAGCAGTACTTC; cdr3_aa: CASSLSDRAYEQYF
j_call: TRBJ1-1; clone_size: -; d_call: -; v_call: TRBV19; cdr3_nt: TGTGCCAGTAAACAGGGTGCTGAAGCTTTCTTT; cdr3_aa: CASKQGAEAFF
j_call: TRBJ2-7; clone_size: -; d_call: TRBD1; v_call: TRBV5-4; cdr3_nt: TGTGCCAGCAGCTTTCCCGGGACAGGGTCCTACGAGCAGTACTTC; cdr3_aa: CASSFPGTGSYEQYF
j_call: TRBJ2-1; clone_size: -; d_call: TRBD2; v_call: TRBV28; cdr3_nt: TGTGCCAGCAGTTTAACTAGCGGGGGCTACAATGAGCAGTTCTTC; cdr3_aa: CASSLTSGGYNEQFF
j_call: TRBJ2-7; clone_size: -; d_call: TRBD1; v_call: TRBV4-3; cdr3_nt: TGCGCCAGCAGCCAAGGCCTCGGGACAGGGGTTACCTACGAGCAGTACTTC; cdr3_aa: CASSQGLGTGVTYEQYF
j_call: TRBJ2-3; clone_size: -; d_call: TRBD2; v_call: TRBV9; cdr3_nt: TGTGCCAGCAGCGTATCAAGCGGGGGTTCTCGCACAGATACGCAGTATTTT; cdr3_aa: CASSVSSGGSRTDTQYF
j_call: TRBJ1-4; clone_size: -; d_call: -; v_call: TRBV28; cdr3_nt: TGTGCCAGCAGTCAGACAATGCTAGCTGAAAAACTGTTTTTT; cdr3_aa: CASSQTMLAEKLFF
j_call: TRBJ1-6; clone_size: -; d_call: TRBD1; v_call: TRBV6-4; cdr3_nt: TGTGCCAGCAGTGATGGGGGACAGTCTTCACCCCTCCACTTT; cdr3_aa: CASSDGGQSSPLHF
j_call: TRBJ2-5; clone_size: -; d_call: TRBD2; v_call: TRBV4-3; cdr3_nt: TGCGCCAGCAGCAAGGCGCTTGGGACTAGCGGGGGCGATCAAGAGACCCAGTACTTC; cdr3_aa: CASSKALGTSGGDQETQYF
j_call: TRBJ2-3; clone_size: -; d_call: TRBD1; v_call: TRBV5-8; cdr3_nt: TGTGCCAGCAGCCCTGGACAGGGTACGACAGATACGCAGTATTTT; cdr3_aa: CASSPGQGTTDTQYF
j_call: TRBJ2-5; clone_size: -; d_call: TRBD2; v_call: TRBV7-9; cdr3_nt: TGTGCCAGCAGCTTCAGGACTAGCGGGCCCTTGGAGACCCAGTACTTC; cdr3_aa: CASSFRTSGPLETQYF
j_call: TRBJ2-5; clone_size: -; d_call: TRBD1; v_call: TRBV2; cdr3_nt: TGTGCCAGCAGTGCGGGAGAAACGACAGGGGGCACAGAGACCCAGTACTTC; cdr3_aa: CASSAGETTGGTETQYF
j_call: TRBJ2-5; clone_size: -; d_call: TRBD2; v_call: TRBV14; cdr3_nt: TGTGCCAGCAGCCCTACTAGATCGGGGGGAGAGACCCAGTACTTC; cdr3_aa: CASSPTRSGGETQYF
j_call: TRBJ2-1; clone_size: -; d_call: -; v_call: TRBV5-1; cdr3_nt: TGCGCCAGCAGCTTTGGGCAGGGGGGTTACAATGAGCAGTTCTTC; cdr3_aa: CASSFGQGGYNEQFF
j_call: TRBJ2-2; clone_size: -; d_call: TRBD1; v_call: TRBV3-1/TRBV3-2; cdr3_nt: TGTGCCAGCAGCTATAGGACAGGGAACACCGGGGAGCTGTTTTTT; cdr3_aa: CASSYRTGNTGELFF
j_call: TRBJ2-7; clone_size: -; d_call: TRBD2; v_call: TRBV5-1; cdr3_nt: TGCGCCAGCAGCTCGGGACTAGCGGGTACCTACGAGCAGTACTTC; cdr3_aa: CASSSGLAGTYEQYF
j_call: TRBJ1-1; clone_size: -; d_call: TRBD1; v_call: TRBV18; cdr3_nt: TGTGCCAGCTCAGCACCAGGGGGCCGCAACACTGAAGCTTTCTTT; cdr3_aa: CASSAPGGRNTEAFF
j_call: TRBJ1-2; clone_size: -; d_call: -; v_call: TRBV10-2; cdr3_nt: TGCGCCAGCAGTGATTCGGCCGGGAACTATGGCTACACCTTC; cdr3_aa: CASSDSAGNYGYTF
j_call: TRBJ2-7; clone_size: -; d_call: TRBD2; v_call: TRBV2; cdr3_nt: TGTGCCAGCAGTGAAGCGCTTCGGCTAGCGGACCCTCCCTACGAGCAGTACTTC; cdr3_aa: CASSEALRLADPPYEQYF
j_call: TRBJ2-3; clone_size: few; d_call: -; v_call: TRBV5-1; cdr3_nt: TGCGCCAGCAGCGCGGCTAGCGCCACAGATACGCAGTATTTT; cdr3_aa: CASSAASATDTQYF
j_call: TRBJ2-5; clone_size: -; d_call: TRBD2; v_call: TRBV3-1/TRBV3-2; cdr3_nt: TGTGCCAGCAGCCAAGGGGCGACTAGCGGGGGGGCCGGCGAGACCCAGTACTTC; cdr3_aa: CASSQGATSGGAGETQYF
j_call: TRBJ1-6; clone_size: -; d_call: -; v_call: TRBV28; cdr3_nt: TGTGCCAGCAGTTTATCCCTCTCCTGGGACACAAATTCACCCCTCCACTTT; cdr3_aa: CASSLSLSWDTNSPLHF
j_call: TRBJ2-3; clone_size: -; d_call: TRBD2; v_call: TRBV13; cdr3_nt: TGTGCCAGCAGCTCGACATGGACTAGCGGGGCGGATACGCAGTATTTT; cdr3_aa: CASSSTWTSGADTQYF
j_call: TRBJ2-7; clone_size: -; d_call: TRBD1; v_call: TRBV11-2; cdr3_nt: TGTGCCAGCAGCCACGACAGGGTGGCCTACGAGCAGTACTTC; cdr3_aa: CASSHDRVAYEQYF
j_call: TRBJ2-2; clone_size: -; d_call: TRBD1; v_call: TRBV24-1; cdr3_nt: TGTGCCACCAGTGACGGTCCGGGCAGGGGGCACACCGGGGAGCTGTTTTTT; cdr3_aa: CATSDGPGRGHTGELFF
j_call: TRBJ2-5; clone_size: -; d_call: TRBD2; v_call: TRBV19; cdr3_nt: TGTGCCAGTAGTTGGGGGACTAGCGGCGAAGAGACCCAGTACTTC; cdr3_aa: CASSWGTSGEETQYF
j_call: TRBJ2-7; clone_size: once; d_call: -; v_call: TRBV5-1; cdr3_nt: TGCGCCAGCAGCGGACAATCCTACGAGCAGTACTTC; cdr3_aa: CASSGQSYEQYF
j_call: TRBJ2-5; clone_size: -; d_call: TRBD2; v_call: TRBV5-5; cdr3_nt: TGTGCCAGCAGCTCGCGTGGGTTTTCGGGAGGGGAGACCCAGTACTTC; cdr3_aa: CASSSRGFSGGETQYF
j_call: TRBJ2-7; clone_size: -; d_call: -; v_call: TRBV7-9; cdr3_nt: TGTGCCAGCAGCTTAGCGAACTTATTGGGGCTCTACGAGCAGTACTTC; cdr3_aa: CASSLANLLGLYEQYF
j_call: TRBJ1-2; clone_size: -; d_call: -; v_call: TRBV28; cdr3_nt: TGTGCCAGCAGTTTATCTCCCTCCTATGGCTACACCTTC; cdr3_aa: CASSLSPSYGYTF
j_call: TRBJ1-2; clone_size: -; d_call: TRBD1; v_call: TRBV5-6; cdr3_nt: TGTGCCAGCAGCCCGGAGGGGGCAGCCCCCCTTTTC; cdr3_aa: CASSPEGAAPLF
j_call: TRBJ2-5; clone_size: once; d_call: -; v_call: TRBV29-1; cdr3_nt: TGCAGCGGGGAAGACAGGTTCCAAGAGACCCAGTACTTC; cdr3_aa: CSGEDRFQETQYF
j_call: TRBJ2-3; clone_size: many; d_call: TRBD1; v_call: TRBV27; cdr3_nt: TGTGCCAGCAGAACAGGGGCCGTGGATACGCAGTATTTT; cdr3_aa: CASRTGAVDTQYF
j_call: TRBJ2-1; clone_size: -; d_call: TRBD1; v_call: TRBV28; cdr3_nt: TGTGCCAGCAGTCCCACGGACAGGGTACATGAGCAGTTCTTC; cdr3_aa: CASSPTDRVHEQFF
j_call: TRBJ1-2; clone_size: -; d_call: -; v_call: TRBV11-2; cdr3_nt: TGTGCCAGCAGCTTAATAACAGCCGGCACGGGCTACACCTTC; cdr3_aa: CASSLITAGTGYTF
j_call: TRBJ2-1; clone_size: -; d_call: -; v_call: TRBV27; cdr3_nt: TGTGCCAGCAGTTTCTCTCTCTACAATGAGCAGTTCTTC; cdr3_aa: CASSFSLYNEQFF
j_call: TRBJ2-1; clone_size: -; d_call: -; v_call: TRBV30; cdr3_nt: TGTGCCTGGAGTGTGGAGTTGGGTGATGAGCAGTTCTTC; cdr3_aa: CAWSVELGDEQFF
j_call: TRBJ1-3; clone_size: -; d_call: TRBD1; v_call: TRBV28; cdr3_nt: TGTGCCAGCAGTCCTCGGGACAGGGCCTCTGGAAACACCATATATTTT; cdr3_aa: CASSPRDRASGNTIYF
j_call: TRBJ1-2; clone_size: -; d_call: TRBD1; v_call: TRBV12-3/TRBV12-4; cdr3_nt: TGTGCCAGCAGTTTAAGACAGGGGTATGGCTACACCTTC; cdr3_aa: CASSLRQGYGYTF
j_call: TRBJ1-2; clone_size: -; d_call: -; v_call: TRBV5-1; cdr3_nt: TGCGCCAGCAGCTCCCCGGGAGAGACCTATGGCTACACCTTC; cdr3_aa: CASSSPGETYGYTF
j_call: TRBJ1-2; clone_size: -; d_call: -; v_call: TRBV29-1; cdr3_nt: TGCAGCGTCTATACCGGACTAAACTATGGCTACACCTTC; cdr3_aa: CSVYTGLNYGYTF
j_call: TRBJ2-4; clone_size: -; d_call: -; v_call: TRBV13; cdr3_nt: TGTGCCAGCAGCTTAGGCAGGGGAACCAAAAACATTCAGTACTTC; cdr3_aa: CASSLGRGTKNIQYF
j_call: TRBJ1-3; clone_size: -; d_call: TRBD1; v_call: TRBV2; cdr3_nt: TGTGCCAGCAGCCTTGGGACAGGGCTCTCTGGAAACACCATATATTTT; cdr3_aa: CASSLGTGLSGNTIYF
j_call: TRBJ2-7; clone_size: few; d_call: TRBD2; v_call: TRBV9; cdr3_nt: TGTGCCAGCAGCGTAACCACTAGCGGGGGGGCCTACGAGCAGTACTTC; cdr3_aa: CASSVTTSGGAYEQYF
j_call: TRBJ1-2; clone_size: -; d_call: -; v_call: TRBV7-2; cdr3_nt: TGTGCCAGCAGCTTAGCGCGGCGGGCCAGTGGCTACACCTTC; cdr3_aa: CASSLARRASGYTF
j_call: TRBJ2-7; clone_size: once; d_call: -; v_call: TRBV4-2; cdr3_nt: TGTGCCAGCAGCCAAGAGGCGGGGCCCTCCTACGAGCAGTACTTC; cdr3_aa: CASSQEAGPSYEQYF